This passage covers 29 T cell receptor beta chains from one sample sequenced in a study of cytomegalovirus exposure and HLA in healthy donors. This PCR relied on a set of 60 Vbeta primers and 13 Jbeta primers. Sequencing was performed with immunoSEQ multiplex PCR; in TCRdb, only in-frame clones are kept and a portion is missing. The sample lists some 110,000 clones, 80% to 85% occurring once. Sequencing input: PBMCs. These receptors came from a man aged 30 to 45 in good health and CMV-seropositive.

The table lists this clone with a few counts. The chain joins TRBV9 to TRBJ1-6, with 11 bases fitting TRBD1. The CDR3 is 15 residues long. Germline lookup yields CDR1 SGDLS and CDR2 YYNGEE. V dropped 4 bases and J dropped 10; count of bases not matched to a gene: 7. Written as DNA, the CDR3 is TGTGCCAGCAGCCCGTTGGACAGGGGGCTATCACCCCTCCACTTT. It translates to CASSPLDRGLSPLHF.

V gene TRBV5-4 combines with J gene TRBJ2-5; 7 positions agree with TRBD2. This CDR3 is built from 15 residues. CDR1 SGHNT and CDR2 YYREEE come from the germline V gene (reference sequence). Trimming cost V 3 bases and J 11 bases; bases outside gene matches: 16. The CDR3 reads CASSSRLAGAVTQYF. CDR3 bases: TGTGCCAGCAGCTCCCGACTAGCCGGAGCGGTGACTCAGTACTTC.

The chain has TRBV7-3 and TRBJ2-7; 7 bases are shared with TRBD1. Trimming cost V 5 bases and J 4 bases; bases outside gene matches: 5. The CDR3 covers 13 residues. The germline CDR1 and CDR2 sequences are SGHTA and FQGTGA. CDR3 loop: CASSPYRGYEQYF. The DNA for the CDR3 is TGTGCCAGCAGCCCCTACAGGGGATACGAGCAGTACTTC.

This sequence joins TRBV6-5 and TRBJ1-2, with D uncertain. Germline lookup yields CDR1 MNHEY and CDR2 SVGAGI. Trimming cost V 5 bases and J 4 bases, with 14 bases left between them. CDR3 length equals 14 residues. The DNA of the CDR3 is TGTGCCAGCAGTCCTGACATAGGACTCTATGGCTACACCTTC. This sequence encodes CASSPDIGLYGYTF.

The rearrangement uses TRBV11-2 and TRBJ2-7, with 7 bases that match TRBD1. With 5 bases clipped from V and 6 bases from J, the junction kept 7 bases outside the gene matches. The CDR3 is made up of 13 amino acids. Germline V gives CDR1 SGHAT, CDR2 FQNNGV. The DNA for the CDR3 is TGTGCCAGCAGCCATACTACAGGGGCCGAGCAGTACTTC. This codes for CASSHTTGAEQYF.

This rearrangement joins TRBV18 to TRBJ2-1; 13 bases fit TRBD2. CDR3 length equals 20 residues. Germline trimming cut 4 bases from V and 0 bases from J; bases unmatched to any gene: 12. The V gene's germline CDR1 is KGHSH and CDR2 LQKENI. CDR3 nucleotides: TGTGCCAGCTCACAGACGGGACTAGCGGGATCAAGGAGCTCCTACAATGAGCAGTTCTTC. It translates to CASSQTGLAGSRSSYNEQFF. The variable domain in full, completed from reference TRBV18 and TRBJ2-1, reads NAGVMQNPRHLVRRRGQEARLRCSPMKGHSHVYWYRQLPEEGLKFMVYLQKENIIDESGMPKERFSAEFPKEGPSILRIQQVVRGDSAAYFCASSQTGLAGSRSSYNEQFFGPGTRLTVL.

The chain joins TRBV5-1 to TRBJ2-7; TRBD1 agrees at 9 bases. Germline CDR1 and CDR2: SGHRS and YFSETQ. V shed 3 bases, J shed 7 bases, and the junction held 14 bases outside the gene matches. The CDR3 runs to 16 residues. CDR3 residues: CASSSSPWTGESEQYF. The CDR3 region has the DNA TGCGCCAGCAGCTCCTCACCTTGGACAGGGGAGAGTGAGCAGTACTTC.

The chain couples TRBV6-5 to TRBJ2-2; perhaps TRBD1 as D (6 bases). The CDR3 length is 16 residues. Germline CDR1 and CDR2: MNHEY and SVGAGI. Trimming removed 3 bases at V and 3 bases at J, with 14 bases between. The chain's CDR3 is CASSYTWGLDTGELFF. In nucleotides, the CDR3 is TGTGCCAGCAGTTATACATGGGGGCTGGACACCGGGGAGCTGTTTTTT.

V and J are TRBV28 and TRBJ2-7; D is perhaps TRBD1 (5 bases). With 2 bases removed from V and 4 bases from J, the gap between germline ends came to 9 bases. This CDR3 is built from 13 residues. CDR1 and CDR2 from the germline V gene are MDHEN and SYDVKM. The CDR3 coding sequence is TGTGCCAGCAGTTTAAGGACAACGTACGAGCAGTACTTC. Amino acids: CASSLRTTYEQYF. The whole variable domain, remainder taken from reference TRBV28 and TRBJ2-7, is DVKVTQSSRYLVKRTGEKVFLECVQDMDHENMFWYRQDPGLGLRLIYFSYDVKMKEKGDIPEGYSVSREKKERFSLILESASTNQTSMYLCASSLRTTYEQYFGPGTRLTVT.

The rearrangement links TRBV30 to TRBJ1-6; weak D call: TRBD1 (5 bases). The CDR3 has 12 residues. The V gene's germline CDR1 is GTSNPN and CDR2 SVGIG (reference sequence). The V end was cut by 5 bases, the J end by 10 bases, with 12 bases between. The CDR3 loop reads CAWEGGQSPLHF. DNA of the CDR3: TGTGCCTGGGAGGGAGGACAATCACCCCTCCACTTT.

The chain carries TRBV5-3 and TRBJ1-3; D is possibly TRBD1 (6 bases). TRBV5-3 is designated an ORF whose function remains uncertain. V dropped 4 bases and J dropped 3 bases, with 11 bases sitting between them. The CDR3 consists of 14 residues. DNA for the CDR3: TGTGCCAGAAGCACCCAGGGGATTGGAAACACCATATATTTT. It yields the protein CARSTQGIGNTIYF.

This rearrangement joins TRBV7-2 to TRBJ2-5, with D perhaps matching TRBD2 (5 bases). Per germline, CDR1 SGHTA and CDR2 FQGNSA. Deletions cut 0 bases from V and 3 bases from J, with 17 bases between. CDR3 length equals 17 residues. The CDR3 coding sequence is TGTGCCAGCAGCTTAGCGTTTTTTAGCGAAGTTAAAGAGACCCAGTACTTC. Its protein is CASSLAFFSEVKETQYF.

This clone occurred a few times. The rearrangement uses TRBV5-1 and TRBJ1-3, with no clear D. The germline V gene has CDR1 SGHRS and CDR2 YFSETQ. Between the trimmed V and J ends, which lost 5 bases and 4 bases, there was a span of 7 bases. The CDR3 covers 12 residues. DNA for the CDR3: TGCGCCAGCAGTCGGTGGGGAAACACCATATATTTT. Translation gives CASSRWGNTIYF.

The gene calls are TRBV27 and TRBJ2-1; no firm D call. This CDR3 is built from 14 residues. Per the germline V gene, CDR1 is MNHEY and CDR2 is SMNVEV (reference sequence). V was pared by 2 bases and J by 8 bases, with 13 bases between. CDR3 protein: CASSLMPSSDEQFF. CDR3 bases: TGTGCCAGCAGTTTAATGCCGTCGTCGGATGAGCAGTTCTTC.

The V gene is TRBV15, the J gene TRBJ1-2, with D perhaps matching TRBD1 (5 bases). The CDR3 is 14 amino acids. The germline gives CDR1 LNHNV, CDR2 YYDKDF (reference sequence). Trimming cost V 0 bases and J 4 bases, with 9 bases left between them. For the CDR3, the DNA is TGTGCCACCAGCAGAGACCAGGGCGGCTATGGCTACACCTTC. Its protein is CATSRDQGGYGYTF.

The chain couples TRBV18 to TRBJ1-1, with TRBD1 identical over 10 bases. The CDR3 has 14 residues. V shed 6 bases, J shed 6 bases, and the junction held 7 bases outside the gene matches. From germline, CDR1 is KGHSH and CDR2 LQKENI. For the CDR3, the DNA is TGTGCCAGCTCGACAGGGGGCCATGGGGCTGAAGCTTTCTTT. Its protein product is CASSTGGHGAEAFF.

This clone came up a few times. V and J are TRBV9 and TRBJ1-5; TRBD1 aligns across 7 bases. Germline trimming cut 3 bases from V and 1 base from J; bases unmatched to any gene: 10. From germline, CDR1 is SGDLS and CDR2 YYNGEE. The CDR3 contains 17 residues. CDR3: CASSAAPSQGSNQPQHF. CDR3 nucleotide sequence: TGTGCCAGCAGCGCAGCCCCATCACAGGGGAGCAATCAGCCCCAGCATTTT.

The chain joins TRBV7-8 to TRBJ2-7; D perhaps matches TRBD1 (8 bases). Per germline, CDR1 SGHVS and CDR2 FQNEAQ. V was trimmed by 5 bases and J by 7 bases, leaving 18 bases between them. The CDR3 spans 14 residues. The CDR3 coding sequence is TGTGCCAGCAGCCAAGAGACAGGGGAGGGAGAGCAGTACGTC. It specifies CASSQETGEGEQYV.

This clone appeared a single time. The chain is built from TRBV7-6 and TRBJ1-1; no firm D call. This CDR3 contains 14 residues. Germline V gene data show CDR1 as SGHVS and CDR2 as FNYEAQ. The ends were cut back, 3 bases at V and 4 bases at J, with 12 bases in the middle. The CDR3 coding sequence is TGTGCCAGCAGCTTGGAGTCTTTGTCCACTGAAGCTTTCTTT. This translates into CASSLESLSTEAFF.

The chain employs TRBV5-1 and TRBJ2-1; 8 nucleotides line up with TRBD2. Germline-derived CDR1 and CDR2 are SGHRS and YFSETQ. V lost 7 bases and J lost 6; bases outside the gene matches: 15. CDR3 length: 16 amino acids. The chain's CDR3 is CASSKTAGGIGNEQFF. The CDR3 DNA follows: TGCGCCAGCTCAAAAACGGCGGGGGGTATTGGCAATGAGCAGTTCTTC.

The V gene is TRBV7-9, the J gene TRBJ1-3, with 8 positions matching TRBD1. Germline V gene data show CDR1 as SEHNR and CDR2 as FQNEAQ (reference sequence). The trim removed 5 bases at V and 2 bases at J, leaving 8 bases unmatched. The CDR3 loop spans 16 amino acids. The CDR3 region has the DNA TGTGCCAGCAGCCCACGACAGGGGAGTGCTGGAAACACCATATATTTT. Translating it yields CASSPRQGSAGNTIYF.

The CDR3 DNA is TGTGCCAGCAGCTTTTTGTCCGGGGAGGCCCAGTACTTC. Protein product: CASSFLSGEAQYF. This sequence joins TRBV5-4 and TRBJ2-5, with D maybe TRBD2 (6 bases). From germline, CDR1 is SGHNT and CDR2 YYREEE (reference sequence). The CDR3 length is 13 residues. Trimming pared 2 bases from V and 9 bases from J, leaving 14 bases between.

The chain carries TRBV7-2 and TRBJ2-1; possibly TRBD2 for D (6 bases). The germline V and J ends were trimmed by 0 bases and 9 bases, with 9 bases remaining between them. CDR3 length: 13 amino acids. Per the germline V gene, CDR1 is SGHTA and CDR2 is FQGNSA. The chain's CDR3 is CASSLARGGEQFF. DNA for the CDR3: TGTGCCAGCAGCTTAGCGCGGGGTGGTGAGCAGTTCTTC.

The chain links TRBV4-1 to TRBJ1-5, with 8 bases aligning to TRBD1. J gave up 4 bases and V 6 bases, and 17 bases lay outside the gene matches. Per the germline V gene, CDR1 is MGHRA and CDR2 is YSYEKL. This CDR3 spans 18 amino acids. DNA of the CDR3: TGCGCCAGCAGTCCCTTGGGACAGGAGGCAAGAGTTAATCAGCCCCAGCATTTT. The encoded protein is CASSPLGQEARVNQPQHF.

The rearrangement uses TRBV7-6 and TRBJ2-1; 10 positions agree with TRBD1. V lost 5 bases to trimming and J lost 8 bases; unmatched junction nucleotides: 15. CDR1 SGHVS and CDR2 FNYEAQ come from the germline V gene. The CDR3 has 17 amino acids. The CDR3 here is CASSLVVGDRGVHEQFF. The CDR3 nucleotides are TGTGCCAGCAGCCTAGTGGTGGGGGACAGGGGAGTACATGAGCAGTTCTTC.

This sequence joins TRBV15 and TRBJ2-3; 11 nucleotides match TRBD2. The CDR3 loop spans 16 amino acids. After removal of 3 bases from V and 1 base from J, the junction contained 3 bases not matched to a gene. Germline loops: CDR1 LNHNV, CDR2 YYDKDF (reference sequence). The CDR3 DNA reads as TGTGCCACCAGCAGGGGGGGACTAGCGGGCACAGATACGCAGTATTTT. This translates into CATSRGGLAGTDTQYF.

This sequence joins TRBV19 and TRBJ2-1, with D possibly TRBD1 on 6 matching bases. Looked up from germline, CDR1 is LNHDA and CDR2 is SQIVND (reference sequence). This CDR3 is 14 amino acids long. Trimming left V 6 bases short and J 10 bases short, with 19 bases between. The CDR3 coding sequence is TGTGCCAGTAGAACAGGGTCAGCCCAATTGGAGCAGTTCTTC. It translates to CASRTGSAQLEQFF.

This chain links TRBV19 with TRBJ1-5, with D tentatively TRBD1 (5 bases). Per germline, CDR1 LNHDA and CDR2 SQIVND (reference sequence). The CDR3 totals 16 residues. V was cut by 6 bases and J by 4 bases, with 19 bases left in between. The CDR3 DNA reads as TGTGCCAGTAGCCCCCTGGGGCGGGGGGGAAATCAGCCCCAGCATTTT. It is translated as CASSPLGRGGNQPQHF. Combining the CDR3 with reference TRBV19 and TRBJ1-5 gives the whole variable domain DGGITQSPKYLFRKEGQNVTLSCEQNLNHDAMYWYRQDPGQGLRLIYYSQIVNDFQKGDIAEGYSVSREKKESFPLTVTSAQKNPTAFYLCASSPLGRGGNQPQHFGDGTRLSIL.

The rearrangement links TRBV6-5 to TRBJ2-3; weak D call: TRBD1 (6 bases). CDR3 length equals 13 residues. Trimming pared 6 bases from V and 3 bases from J, leaving 10 bases between. Germline CDR1 is MNHEY and CDR2 is SVGAGI. The CDR3 region has the DNA TGTGCCAGCAGGGAAACAGGGACAGATACGCAGTATTTT. It specifies CASRETGTDTQYF.